The following is a T cell receptor beta chain sequence with its context. Antigen unknown. TCRdb reprocessed the 5' RACE reads with MiXCR, giving one entry per CDR3 protein. This sample has roughly 300,000 distinct CDR3 sequences, with 15% to 20% found just once. V lost 2 bases to trimming and J lost 7 bases, with 10 bases between them. Germline V gives CDR1 KGHDR, CDR2 SFDVKD. The CDR3 consists of 13 residues. The sample originates from a study of T-cell memory formation after mild COVID-19. Findings and limits, study-wide: Chiefly within CM and EM were the contracting CD4+ clones; CD8+ ones were within EMRA.

The source material was PBMCs or a T cell subset sorted from them (not recorded which). This receptor was identified in a young man who had mild COVID-19 (a few samples of this study predate the infection). Cell type and time point are not known. The V gene is TRBV24-1, the J gene TRBJ2-5; D is perhaps TRBD1 (5 bases). CDR3 nucleotides: TGTGCCACCAGTGATTCAGGGTACGGGACCCAGTACTTC. It encodes CATSDSGYGTQYF.